The T cell receptor (beta chain) described here comes from a study of T cells in narcolepsy. Sequencing used immunoSEQ multiplex PCR; TCRdb keeps in-frame clones, though not all of them. The sample holds some 29,000 clones, around 87% seen once. The germline V gene encodes CDR1 MDHEN and CDR2 SYDVKM. The CDR3 loop spans 12 amino acids. Specimen: memory (CD45RA-) CD4+ T cells from blood. This clonotype was obtained from a human donor in good health. The gene calls are TRBV28 and TRBJ2-7; the D gene could be TRBD1 or TRBD2 (5 bases each). The CDR3 sequence is CATGAVTYEQYF. The CDR3 DNA reads as TGTGCGACCGGGGCAGTCACCTACGAGCAGTACTTC.